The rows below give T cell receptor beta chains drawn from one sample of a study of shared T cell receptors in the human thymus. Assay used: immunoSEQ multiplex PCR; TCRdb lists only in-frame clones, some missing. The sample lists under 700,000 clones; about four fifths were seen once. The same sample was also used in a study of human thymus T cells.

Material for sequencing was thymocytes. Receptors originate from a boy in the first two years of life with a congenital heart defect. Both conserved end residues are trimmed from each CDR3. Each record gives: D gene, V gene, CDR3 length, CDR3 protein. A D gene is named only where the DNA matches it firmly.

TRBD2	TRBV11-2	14	ASTPGPLAGYYEQY
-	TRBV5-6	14	ASSFGFPSAIYEQY
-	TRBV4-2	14	ASSQDRIPNPGKQF
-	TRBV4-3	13	ASSQEAQAGYEQY
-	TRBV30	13	AWSPSIHRVYEQY
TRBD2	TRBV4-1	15	ASSHLLGTSRPDTQY
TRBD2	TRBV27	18	ASSSRRLAGGPSVDDTQY
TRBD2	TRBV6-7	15	ASRPTSGRALTYEQY
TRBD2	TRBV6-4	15	ASSDSTSGSHTDTQY
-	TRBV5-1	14	ASSVAARGGTDTQY
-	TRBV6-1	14	ASSETLPTGTDTQY
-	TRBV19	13	ASSIAEGTNTEAF
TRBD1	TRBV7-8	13	ASSPPGQVTGELF
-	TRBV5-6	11	ASSLGRDQPQH
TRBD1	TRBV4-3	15	ASSQDQGAPGYNEQF
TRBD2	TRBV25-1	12	ASRKREPSYEQY
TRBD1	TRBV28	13	ASGTGTGDADTQY
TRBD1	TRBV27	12	ASSARTGGETQY
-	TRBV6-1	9	TDSKHQPQH
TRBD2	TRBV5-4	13	ASSIGSGREETQY